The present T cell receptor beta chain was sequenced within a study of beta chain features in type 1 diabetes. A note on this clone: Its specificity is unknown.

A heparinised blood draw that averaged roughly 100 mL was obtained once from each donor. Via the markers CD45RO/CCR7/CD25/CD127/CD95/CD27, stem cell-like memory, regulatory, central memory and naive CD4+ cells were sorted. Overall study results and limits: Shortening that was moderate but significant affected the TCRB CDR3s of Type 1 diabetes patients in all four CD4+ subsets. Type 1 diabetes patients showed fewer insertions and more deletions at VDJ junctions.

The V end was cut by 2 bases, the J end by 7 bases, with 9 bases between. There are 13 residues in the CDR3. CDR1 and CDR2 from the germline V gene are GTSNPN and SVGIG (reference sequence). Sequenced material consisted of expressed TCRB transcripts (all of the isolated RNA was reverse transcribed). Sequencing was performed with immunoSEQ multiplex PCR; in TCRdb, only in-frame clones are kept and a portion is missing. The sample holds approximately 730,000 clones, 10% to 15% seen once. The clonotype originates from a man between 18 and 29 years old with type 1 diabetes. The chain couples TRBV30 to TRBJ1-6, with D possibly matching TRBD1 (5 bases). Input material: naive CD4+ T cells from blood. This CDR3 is CAWSSGRNSPLHF. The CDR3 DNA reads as TGTGCCTGGAGTTCAGGGAGGAATTCACCCCTCCACTTT.